The 16 T cell receptor beta chains below were found in one sample sequenced in a study of cytomegalovirus exposure and HLA in healthy donors (dated 2017 in TCRdb). Libraries were constructed by the immunoSEQ multiplex PCR assay. A mixture of 60 forward primers for TCR Vbeta segments and 13 reverse primers for TCR Jbeta segments was used in the multiplex PCR. TCRdb re-hosts the immuneACCESS table, in-frame sequences only. Its copies lack some clones; in the studies checked, an unresolved V gene accounts for under half of them, and the cause for the rest is not known. For this sample the table gives 89,000 or so clones, of which over 70% were detected only once. In total, the top ten clones hold approximately 10% of the sample. The sample taken for sequencing was PBMCs. Every receptor here comes from a man younger than 35 in good health and CMV-seropositive.

J is TRBJ2-4 and V is TRBV5-6; 9 nucleotides agree with TRBD1. CDR3 length equals 17 residues. Germline CDR1 reads SGHDT; CDR2 reads YYEEEE. After removal of 6 bases from V and 0 bases from J, the junction contained 10 bases not matched to a gene. The CDR3 DNA reads as TGTGCCAGCACCGAGTCTGGGACAGGGCTAGCCAAAAACATTCAGTACTTC. It specifies CASTESGTGLAKNIQYF.

Notes on this clone: The sample holds other DNA sequences that translate to the same CDR3. The chain joins TRBV5-6 to TRBJ2-7; TRBD1 aligns across 8 bases. The CDR3 covers 14 residues. Trimming removed 2 bases from V and 2 bases from J; junction bases left unmatched: 3. The germline V gene encodes CDR1 SGHDT and CDR2 YYEEEE. The CDR3 region has the DNA TGTGCCAGCAGCTTTGGGACAGGAGCCTACGAGCAGTACTTC. Protein: CASSFGTGAYEQYF. Combining the CDR3 with reference TRBV5-6 and TRBJ2-7 gives the whole variable domain DAGVTQSPTHLIKTRGQQVTLRCSPKSGHDTVSWYQQALGQGPQFIFQYYEEEERQRGNFPDRFSGHQFPNYSSELNVNALLLGDSALYLCASSFGTGAYEQYFGPGTRLTVT.

CDR3 DNA sequence: TGCGCCAGCAGCGATCCTCCTAGTACTTTTTCCTACGAGCAGTACTTC. Amino acids: CASSDPPSTFSYEQYF. The chain couples TRBV5-1 to TRBJ2-7, with D unresolved. The germline CDR1 and CDR2 sequences are SGHRS and YFSETQ. V was clipped by 4 bases and J by 1 base, with 18 bases between them. This CDR3 has 16 amino acids.

This clone was seen only once. The chain recombines TRBV6-5 with TRBJ1-2; no clear D. The CDR3 is 14 amino acids. Germline CDR1 MNHEY, CDR2 SVGAGI. Trimming took off 6 bases at V and 2 bases at J, with 13 bases between the two ends. CDR3 residues: CASRIYGSNYGYTF. The CDR3 DNA reads TGTGCCAGCAGAATCTACGGGAGCAACTATGGCTACACCTTC.

The genes are TRBV27 and TRBJ2-3; no firm D call. Looked up from germline, CDR1 is MNHEY and CDR2 is SMNVEV (reference sequence). Deletions cut 3 bases from V and 2 bases from J, with 9 bases between. The CDR3 extends over 14 amino acids. The CDR3 DNA sequence: TGTGCCAGCAGTTTTATCCCCCTCACAGATACGCAGTATTTT. Translated: CASSFIPLTDTQYF.

This clone qualifies as medium-sized. The chain uses TRBV6-5 and TRBJ1-5; possibly TRBD1 for D (6 bases). The germline CDR1 and CDR2 sequences are MNHEY and SVGAGI. The CDR3 spans 16 residues. V shed 3 bases and J shed 1 base, with 13 bases lying between them. The CDR3 DNA reads TGTGCCAGCAGTTATGCTGGTCAGGGGAGCAATCAGCCCCAGCATTTT. Encoded protein: CASSYAGQGSNQPQHF.

This chain links TRBV5-1 with TRBJ2-3; 11 bases are a match to TRBD2. Germline V gives CDR1 SGHRS, CDR2 YFSETQ. The CDR3 loop spans 19 amino acids. V lost 0 bases to trimming and J lost 0 bases; unmatched junction nucleotides: 9. As DNA, the CDR3 is TGCGCCAGCAGCTTGGGTCGGCTAGCGGGGGGACAAAGCACAGATACGCAGTATTTT. Translating gives CASSLGRLAGGQSTDTQYF.

This clone has only a few counts. The rearrangement links TRBV5-1 to TRBJ2-7; no reliable D call. Trimming cost V 2 bases and J 2 bases, with 11 bases left between them. The CDR3 is 14 residues long. Per germline, CDR1 SGHRS and CDR2 YFSETQ. Written as DNA, the CDR3 is TGCGCCAGCAGCTTACCCGACGGAGCCTACGAGCAGTACTTC. Amino acid sequence: CASSLPDGAYEQYF.

The V gene is TRBV27, the J gene TRBJ1-2, with D perhaps matching TRBD1 (5 bases). This CDR3 has 14 residues. Trimming pared 7 bases from V and 6 bases from J, leaving 18 bases between. Germline CDR1 MNHEY, CDR2 SMNVEV (reference sequence). The DNA for the CDR3 is TGTGCCAGCACCTCATCTCCGCAGGGTAATGGCTACACCTTC. Protein sequence: CASTSSPQGNGYTF.

This chain links TRBV25-1 with TRBJ2-1; D is unresolved. Per the germline V gene, CDR1 is MGHDK and CDR2 is SYGVNS. This CDR3 comprises 13 residues. The germline V and J ends were trimmed by 0 bases and 3 bases, with 3 bases remaining between them. CDR3 DNA sequence: TGTGCCAGCAGTGAATATCGCTACAATGAGCAGTTCTTC. Its translation is CASSEYRYNEQFF.

The gene calls are TRBV27 and TRBJ2-7; 8 positions agree with TRBD1. The CDR3 is 17 residues long. The trim removed 0 bases at V and 0 bases at J, leaving 7 bases unmatched. CDR1 MNHEY and CDR2 SMNVEV come from the germline V gene (reference sequence). The CDR3 loop reads CASSLSPSGTGSYEQYF. The CDR3 DNA reads as TGTGCCAGCAGTTTATCGCCGTCCGGGACAGGCTCCTACGAGCAGTACTTC.

The chain recombines TRBV19 with TRBJ2-7, with unresolved D. Germline CDR1 and CDR2: LNHDA and SQIVND (reference sequence). V gave up 3 bases and J gave up 2 bases, with 11 bases separating them. CDR3 length: 14 residues. The CDR3 loop is CASSILVGTYEQYF. The CDR3 coding sequence is TGTGCCAGTAGTATTCTGGTCGGTACCTACGAGCAGTACTTC.

The rearrangement links TRBV6-5 to TRBJ2-3; weak D call: TRBD1 (5 bases). V was shortened by 8 bases and J by 1 base, with 16 bases between the two germline ends. The CDR3 loop spans 15 amino acids. Germline values: CDR1 MNHEY, CDR2 SVGAGI. The CDR3 sequence: CASANKGAGTDTQYF. For the CDR3, the DNA is TGTGCCAGCGCCAACAAAGGGGCCGGCACAGATACGCAGTATTTT.

The rearrangement uses TRBV29-1 and TRBJ1-6, with D perhaps matching TRBD1 (5 bases). V lost 5 bases, J lost 9 bases, and 14 bases lay in between. CDR1 and CDR2 from the germline V gene are SQVTM and ANQGSEA. CDR3 size: 13 residues. This chain's CDR3 is CSVQKGIGSPLHF. In nucleotides, the CDR3 is TGCAGCGTTCAGAAGGGGATAGGTTCACCCCTCCACTTT.

This clone was seen a single time. The chain's CDR3 is CASSLASRQETQYF. The DNA for the CDR3 is TGTGCCAGCAGCTTAGCTTCCAGACAAGAGACCCAGTACTTC. V gene TRBV11-2 combines with J gene TRBJ2-5, with no clear D. Germline lookup yields CDR1 SGHAT and CDR2 FQNNGV. The CDR3 totals 14 residues. Trimming took 1 base from V and 2 from J, leaving 8 bases between them.

The chain carries TRBV6-5 and TRBJ1-4; unclear D gene. The CDR3 extends over 13 amino acids. Germline V lookup: CDR1 MNHEY, CDR2 SVGAGI. The V and J ends lost 0 bases and 8 bases respectively, with 7 bases between them. The CDR3 region is CASSYSGGEKLFF. The CDR3 DNA reads TGTGCCAGCAGTTACTCAGGCGGGGAAAAACTGTTTTTT.